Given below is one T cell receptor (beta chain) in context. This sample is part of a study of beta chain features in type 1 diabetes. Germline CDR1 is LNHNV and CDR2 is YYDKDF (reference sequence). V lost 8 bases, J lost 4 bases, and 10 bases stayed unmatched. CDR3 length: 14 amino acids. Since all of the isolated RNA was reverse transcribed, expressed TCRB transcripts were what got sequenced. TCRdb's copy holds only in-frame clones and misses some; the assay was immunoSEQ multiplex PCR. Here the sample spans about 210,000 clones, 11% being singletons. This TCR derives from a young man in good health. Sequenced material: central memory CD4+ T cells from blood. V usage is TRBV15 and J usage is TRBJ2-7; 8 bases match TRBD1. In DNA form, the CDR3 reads TGTGCCACCGCGGCGGGGACAGGTCCTTACGAGCAGTACTTC. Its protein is CATAAGTGPYEQYF.